Below, one T cell receptor beta chain is given with its context. This sample is part of a study of monozygotic twins with cystic fibrosis. Germline loops: CDR1 SGHAT, CDR2 FQNNGV. Trimming removed 2 bases from V and 3 bases from J, with 6 bases in between. The CDR3 runs 13 residues. Data came from immunoSEQ multiplex PCR; TCRdb stores just in-frame clones and leaves some out. The data show roughly 20,000 clones, approximately 96% seen once. This receptor was obtained from a young woman with cystic fibrosis. The sequencing sample was made of blood. V and J are TRBV11-2 and TRBJ2-3; D is ambiguous. The CDR3 DNA reads TGTGCCAGCAGCTTAACAGTTACAGATACGCAGTATTTT. This sequence encodes CASSLTVTDTQYF.